This T cell receptor (beta chain) was documented in a study of T cell responses to AZD1222 COVID-19 vaccine (dated by TCRdb to the early 2020s). Concerning the study at large: Because spike-specific TCR depth and breadth did not differ between the two schedules, AZD1222 recipients who got a second dose at roughly 4 weeks were pooled with those who got a second dose at roughly 12 weeks. Trial participants were enrolled by age into 18-55, 56-69 and 70-plus year subgroups, with roughly 160, 29 and 62 TCR-sequenced participants respectively. TCR sequencing covered some 250 trial participants: about 210 given two doses of AZD1222 and about 26 given two doses of MenACWY control vaccine.

The CDR3 regions of human TCRbeta chains were analyzed by immunosequencing. Per the original workflow: TCRs in the repertoires were compared against a reference library of SARS-CoV-2-specific TCRs that had been generated with the MIRA antigen-specificity platform. Breadth meant the fraction of unique TCRs that were SARS-CoV-2-associated, whereas depth meant the fraction of total T cells that were SARS-CoV-2-associated. Using the MIRA data, each spike-specific TCR was mapped to the spike region that the TCR reacts to and placed in a CD4 or CD8 class. Log10-transformed breadth and depth values were compared by one-way ANOVA with Sidak's multiple comparisons tests. TCRdb took over this immuneACCESS table, retaining in-frame rearrangements with V and J assigned. Such tables are incomplete; in checked studies, under half of the missing clones stem from an unresolved V gene, and the remainder is unexplained. V and J calls and clone size are given by that table; D and trimming were obtained from the DNA. The sample yields 160,000 or so clones; 85% to 95% were counted once. About 3% of the sample is held by the ten biggest clonotypes.

From its cysteine to its phenylalanine, the CDR3 spans 14 amino acids. Solely the CDR3 DNA is kept, with 42 bases framed from the first base. Based on the germline V gene, the CDR1 and CDR2 sequences are SGHRS and YFSETQ. V gives up 0 bases and J gives up 2 bases, and the segment between their germline ends measures 6 bases. Points on this clone: Its antigen is still unknown. One base away there is no much larger clone; base qualities are not given. This CDR3 is also generated by other DNA sequences in the sample.

The time point tag for this specimen amounts to: baseline before first vaccination. Samples from vaccinated people were obtained from the UK trials COV001 and COV002, which included a single-blind randomized controlled phase 2/3 trial of AZD1222 (ChAdOx1 nCoV-19) in healthy adults. For TCRbeta chain sequencing, PBMC samples from trial participants were taken at day 0 and at day 28 after the second dose. The full study reports these points: A significant rise in spike-specific TCR breadth and depth was observed after two AZD1222 doses relative to day 0 and relative to MenACWY recipients. Reportedly, close to half of the unique spike-specific TCRs recognized epitopes lying outside the regions that are mutated in the B.1.351 and B.1.1.7 variants. Because no day 14 peak-response samples were available, the repertoires could be characterized only after the peak T cell response. Conclusions about previously exposed vaccinees are limited, since just five or six AZD1222 recipients were seropositive for SARS-CoV-2 at baseline. The 56-69-year group was small, and its depth increase did not reach significance, likely because of low power. Vaccine-associated CD4 TCRs spanned the whole spike protein, with dominant responses in regions 160-218 and 743-854. Most participants were white British and females outnumbered males, and the authors suggested that clonal diversity may have been underestimated.

This chain is built from TRBV5-1 and TRBJ1-5; TRBD1 is a possible D gene, resting on 6 matching bases. The TCR was taken from an adult in good health. This specimen was peripheral blood, taken on day 0 of AZD1222 vaccination. The nucleotides are TGCGCCAGCAGCTTGGCAGGGGGCAATCAGCCCCAGCATTTT. This encodes CASSLAGGNQPQHF.